This T cell receptor beta chain is drawn from a study of blood T cell repertoires in COVID-19. Original data processing: Amplified reference gene primers provided the basis for estimating nucleated cell counts. TCRdb's copy holds only in-frame clones and misses some; the assay was immunoSEQ multiplex PCR. For V, J and clone size, that table is used; D and trimming come from the DNA. There are approximately 200,000 clones in the sample; 85% occur only once, and around 0.96% lies in the top ten. There are a few counts of this clone. The V and J ends lost 4 bases and 1 base, in that order; junction bases with no gene match: 9. CDR3 length equals 16 residues. Per the germline V gene, CDR1 is SGHRS and CDR2 is YFSETQ.

Sequencing used peripheral blood. This sequence joins TRBV5-1 and TRBJ1-1; 8 nucleotides line up with TRBD1. This receptor was identified in a middle-aged man with acute or convalescent COVID-19. The DNA of the CDR3 is TGCGCCAGCAGCCGATCCGGGACAGGTGGGAACACTGAAGCTTTCTTT. Translating gives CASSRSGTGGNTEAFF.